The entry that follows covers one TCR beta chain sequence. This clonotype has ten or more counts. Its antigen is still unknown. No base qualities exist here, and no much larger clone lies one base off it. According to the study, the label for this sample's time point signals: day 60 (about 2 months) after transplantation. The treatment or condition label, read with the paper, signifies: allogeneic hematopoietic cell transplantation with graft depleted of TCRalphabeta T cells and CD19 B cells. TCRalphabeta/CD19-depleted allogeneic hematopoietic cell grafts were given to the transplant recipients, all of whom were children. V drops 0 bases and J drops 3 bases, leaving 11 bases in between. According to the germline V gene, CDR1 reads SGDLS and CDR2 reads YYNGEE. The CDR3 sequence holds 15 residues, the cysteine and phenylalanine included. The sequence is cut down to CDR3 DNA, 45 bases in frame from base 1.

The data stem from a study of T-cell reconstitution after alpha-beta-depleted transplantation in children (dated by TCRdb to 2015 to 2016). With regard to the full study: T-cell immune reconstitution after TCRalphabeta/CD19-depleted allogeneic hematopoietic cell transplantation in children was quantitatively tracked in the study by means of TCR repertoire profiling.

Broad study findings and their caveats: The apparently early alphabetaT-cell count recovery about two months after transplant was reportedly dependent on only several hundred rapidly expanded clones derived from non-depleted graft cells. The high TCRbeta diversity at day 60 in some patients was ascribed to recipient T cells and intrathymic progenitors that had survived conditioning. Hyperexpanded clone frequencies declined over subsequent months; after one year, T-cell counts and TCRbeta diversity were mostly attributed to newly produced T cells.

The receptor library was made with PCR. The data were produced on an Illumina HiSeq 2500. TCR library preparation used molecular barcoding, with unique molecular identifiers applied to normalize quantification of the TCRbeta repertoire. TCRdb reran the public reads through fastp at Q25 and MiXCR, keeping productive beta chains. Each CDR3 protein appears once, grouped with its most common genes and DNA. Recorded for this sample are 25,000 to 35,000 distinct CDR3 sequences; less than 8.5% of them occurred a single time. The ten largest make up around 25% of the sample. The source of this sequence is a child in the first two years of life who had a stem cell transplant for acute myeloid leukemia, so the T cells may come from the graft donor. The V and J genes are TRBV9 and TRBJ2-3; a tentative D call is TRBD1 (5 bases match). Sequences were derived from peripheral blood, sampled 60 days after TCRalphabeta/CD19-depleted stem cell transplant. The nucleotides are TGTGCCAGCAGCGTAGTGGGAAGGGGAACAGATACGCAGTATTTT. It codes for CASSVVGRGTDTQYF.